These 26 T cell receptor beta chains were sequenced from one sample in a study of beta chain features in type 1 diabetes. No cognate antigen is known for these TCRs. The entirety of the isolated RNA underwent reverse transcription, so expressed TCRB transcripts were sequenced. Profiled with immunoSEQ multiplex PCR; TCRdb holds only in-frame clones, not every one. The sample lists 400,000 or so clones, around 13% occurring once. Overall study findings and caveats: Moderate yet significant TCRB CDR3 shortening was seen in Type 1 diabetes patients in all four CD4+ subsets.

The sequenced sample was naive CD4+ T cells from blood. Receptor source: a woman younger than 35 with type 1 diabetes.

This clone was detected only a few times. V gene TRBV7-2 combines with J gene TRBJ1-5; 8 nucleotides align to TRBD1. The CDR3 consists of 16 residues. In germline, CDR1 is SGHTA, CDR2 FQGNSA. Unmatched junction bases numbered 7, after V lost 5 bases and J lost 1 base. For the CDR3, the DNA is TGTGCCAGCAGCCCAGACAGGGGTTGGAGCAATCAGCCCCAGCATTTT. Its translation is CASSPDRGWSNQPQHF.

In its sample, this clone was seen a few times. V usage is TRBV19 and J usage is TRBJ2-3, with TRBD2 identical over 10 bases. V lost 7 bases to trimming and J lost 5 bases; unmatched junction nucleotides: 6. The V gene's germline CDR1 is LNHDA and CDR2 SQIVND (reference sequence). This CDR3 region has 14 residues. The CDR3 is CASTAGGPGDTQYF. CDR3 sequence (DNA): TGTGCCAGTACAGCGGGAGGGCCGGGAGATACGCAGTATTTT.

The chain links TRBV5-1 to TRBJ1-6, with D tentatively TRBD1 (5 bases). Germline V gives CDR1 SGHRS, CDR2 YFSETQ. V lost 0 bases and J 7 bases, leaving 11 bases between the germline ends. CDR3 length: 15 residues. The CDR3 loop is CASSLEAGSNSPLHF. The DNA of the CDR3 is TGCGCCAGCAGCTTGGAGGCAGGGTCGAATTCACCCCTCCACTTT.

This clone was counted only a few times. This chain connects TRBV29-1 to TRBJ2-7, with TRBD1 identical over 7 bases. The ends lost 4 bases at V and 7 bases at J; junction bases unmatched: 7. The germline V gene encodes CDR1 SQVTM and CDR2 ANQGSEA. The CDR3 sequence is 12 residues long. The CDR3 bases are TGCAGCGTTGCCCCAATGGGACAGGAGCAGTACTTC. Translated: CSVAPMGQEQYF.

This chain connects TRBV5-1 to TRBJ2-1; 12 bases map to TRBD2. CDR3 length: 18 residues. V lost 0 bases and J lost 2; bases outside the gene matches: 6. Germline CDR1 SGHRS, CDR2 YFSETQ. CDR3 DNA: TGCGCCAGCAGCTTGGCCCTACTAGCGGGGGGCACCTACAATGAGCAGTTCTTC. This translates into CASSLALLAGGTYNEQFF.

Only a few counts were recorded for this clone. V and J are TRBV11-2 and TRBJ2-1, with D maybe TRBD1 (5 bases). Germline V gene lookup returns CDR1 SGHAT and CDR2 FQNNGV. CDR3 length equals 14 residues. Trimming pared 5 bases from V and 5 bases from J, leaving 13 bases between. As DNA, the CDR3 is TGTGCCAGCAGCCCCTCAGGGCTGGACAATGAGCAGTTCTTC. Translating gives CASSPSGLDNEQFF.

This clone has more than one count but fewer than ten. The chain has TRBV27 and TRBJ2-1, with D unclear. Per the germline V gene, CDR1 is MNHEY and CDR2 is SMNVEV (reference sequence). The germline V and J ends were trimmed by 7 bases and 3 bases, with 22 bases remaining between them. The CDR3 is 17 residues long. The CDR3 sequence: CASTPQTRWNSYNEQFF. The DNA for the CDR3 is TGTGCCAGCACCCCTCAAACCAGGTGGAACAGCTACAATGAGCAGTTCTTC.

The chain combines TRBV5-4 with TRBJ2-5, with 7 bases fitting TRBD2. From germline, CDR1 is SGHNT and CDR2 YYREEE (reference sequence). CDR3 length: 15 residues. J gave up 5 bases and V 5 bases, and 12 bases lay outside the gene matches. CDR3 DNA sequence: TGTGCCAGCAGACAGCTGGGGGGAGGGTGGGAGACCCAGTACTTC. Amino acid sequence: CASRQLGGGWETQYF.

The gene calls are TRBV4-3 and TRBJ1-6, with TRBD1 matching over 8 bases. This CDR3 contains 15 residues. Trimming cost V 4 bases and J 10 bases; bases outside gene matches: 9. CDR1 is LGHNA, CDR2 YSLEER, per germline. DNA of the CDR3: TGCGCCAGCAGCCGTGCAGGGGGCAGTGGCTCACCCCTCCACTTT. This codes for CASSRAGGSGSPLHF.

This rearrangement joins TRBV7-9 to TRBJ2-7; the match to TRBD2 covers 8 bases. CDR1 is SEHNR, CDR2 FQNEAQ, per germline (reference sequence). J was trimmed by 9 bases and V by 4 bases; bases with no gene match: 14. The CDR3 sequence is 15 residues long. CDR3 sequence (DNA): TGTGCCAGCAGCTCGCCACTATCCCCCGGGGGGGTGCAGTACTTC. It specifies CASSSPLSPGGVQYF.

This clone was seen only a few times. The chain combines TRBV7-8 with TRBJ1-6, with 10 bases fitting TRBD1. CDR1 SGHVS and CDR2 FQNEAQ come from the germline V gene. V dropped 5 bases and J dropped 10; count of bases not matched to a gene: 5. The CDR3 is 14 amino acids. In DNA, the CDR3 is TGTGCCAGCAGCCCCGGGACAGGGGTCTCACCCCTCCACTTT. This gives the protein CASSPGTGVSPLHF.

The genes are TRBV5-6 and TRBJ2-7; 10 bases agree with TRBD1. V lost 2 bases, J lost 3 bases, and 2 bases stayed unmatched. The CDR3 totals 14 residues. Germline V gives CDR1 SGHDT, CDR2 YYEEEE. The CDR3 is CASSFDRGLYEQYF. The CDR3 nucleotides read TGTGCCAGCAGCTTTGACAGGGGGCTCTACGAGCAGTACTTC.

The chain employs TRBV6-6 and TRBJ2-7; D not certain. V lost 0 bases, J lost 6 bases, and 6 bases lay in between. The germline CDR1 and CDR2 sequences are MNHNY and SVGAGI (reference sequence). This CDR3 has 12 amino acids. Here the CDR3 reads CASSYSNSEQYF. In nucleotides, the CDR3 is TGTGCCAGCAGTTACTCGAACAGCGAGCAGTACTTC.

V and J are TRBV4-3 and TRBJ2-7; 12 bases align to TRBD1. The CDR3 contains 17 residues. The V gene's germline CDR1 is LGHNA and CDR2 YSLEER. The V and J ends lost 0 bases and 2 bases, in that order; junction bases with no gene match: 5. The CDR3, as DNA: TGCGCCAGCAGCCAAGATAAGGGACAGGGGGCCCCCTACGAGCAGTACTTC. It encodes CASSQDKGQGAPYEQYF.

This clone came up a few times. In DNA form, the CDR3 reads TGTGCCTGGAGTCCCCGGCGGGAGATGGTGTTGTATGAGCAGTTCTTC. Translation gives CAWSPRREMVLYEQFF. The V and J genes are TRBV30 and TRBJ2-1, with TRBD2 matching over 7 bases. The trim removed 2 bases at V and 8 bases at J, leaving 15 bases unmatched. The CDR3 sequence is 16 residues long. The germline V gene has CDR1 GTSNPN and CDR2 SVGIG (reference sequence).

V usage is TRBV11-3 and J usage is TRBJ2-1; tentative D call: TRBD1 (5 bases). Germline V CDR1 and CDR2: SGHNT, YENEEA. The V end lost 4 bases, the J end lost 3 bases, and 7 bases lay between the germline ends. The CDR3 has 13 residues. The CDR3 region has the DNA TGTGCCAGCAGCTCAACAGGCTACAATGAGCAGTTCTTC. Translating it yields CASSSTGYNEQFF.

The CDR3 DNA reads as TGCGCCAGCAGCCAAGGACGACTAGCGGGAGTCACCAATGAGCAGTTCTTC. Translation gives CASSQGRLAGVTNEQFF. The chain combines TRBV4-1 with TRBJ2-1; 12 bases map to TRBD2. Germline CDR1 and CDR2: MGHRA and YSYEKL. There are 17 residues in the CDR3. J lost 6 bases, V lost 1 base, and 7 bases had no gene match.

This clone was counted between two and nine times. For the CDR3, the DNA is TGTGCCAGCAGCTTAAGGGACAGTTACAATGAGCAGTTCTTC. It encodes CASSLRDSYNEQFF. The chain combines TRBV7-2 with TRBJ2-1, with 7 bases that match TRBD1. The V segment lost 2 bases and the J segment 4 bases; nucleotides outside the gene matches: 2. The CDR3 has 14 residues. Germline CDR1 is SGHTA and CDR2 is FQGNSA.

This clone was counted between two and nine times. The gene calls are TRBV5-4 and TRBJ2-1; TRBD2 agrees at 12 bases. Germline V lookup: CDR1 SGHNT, CDR2 YYREEE (reference sequence). The junction had 3 bases not matched to a gene; V was cut back by 4 bases and J by 1 base. The CDR3 consists of 16 residues. The CDR3 DNA reads as TGTGCCAGCAGCCCGGGGACTAGCGGGTCCTACAATGAGCAGTTCTTC. Translating gives CASSPGTSGSYNEQFF.

This clone was seen a handful of times. The chain is built from TRBV4-1 and TRBJ1-5, with D possibly matching TRBD1 (5 bases). CDR3 length equals 14 residues. Germline lookup yields CDR1 MGHRA and CDR2 YSYEKL. Trimming stripped 1 base from V and 7 bases from J, with 11 bases between. The chain's CDR3 is CASSQAMTEQPQHF. DNA of the CDR3: TGCGCCAGCAGCCAAGCTATGACAGAACAGCCCCAGCATTTT.

This clone came up a few times. The rearrangement uses TRBV6-1 and TRBJ1-5; the D is unclear. The germline gives CDR1 MNHNS, CDR2 SASEGT. The CDR3 consists of 13 residues. Trimming removed 3 bases from V and 5 bases from J, with 8 bases in between. The CDR3 bases are TGTGCCAGCAGTGAGTTACCGGATCAGCCCCAGCATTTT. This translates into CASSELPDQPQHF.

Only a few counts were recorded for this clone. J is TRBJ2-3 and V is TRBV6-6; 11 bases are a match to TRBD1. The ends lost 4 bases at V and 6 bases at J; junction bases unmatched: 3. CDR3 length: 14 amino acids. Germline CDR1 is MNHNY and CDR2 is SVGAGI (reference sequence). The CDR3 DNA is TGTGCCAGCAGTTGGGGACAGGGGGGCGATACGCAGTATTTT. Protein sequence: CASSWGQGGDTQYF.

This clone was found a few times. The chain links TRBV6-5 to TRBJ2-7; tentatively, D is TRBD1 (5 bases). This CDR3 has 12 amino acids. Per germline, CDR1 MNHEY and CDR2 SVGAGI. V shed 7 bases and J shed 6 bases, with 13 bases lying between them. Here the CDR3 DNA reads TGTGCCAGCACGCCCGCGCAGGGCGAGCAGTACTTC. As protein: CASTPAQGEQYF.

This clone was counted only a few times. This chain uses TRBV10-3 with TRBJ2-7; TRBD2 matches at 8 bases. The germline gives CDR1 ENHRY, CDR2 SYGVKD. With 0 bases clipped from V and 2 bases from J, the junction kept 6 bases outside the gene matches. The CDR3 length is 16 residues. The CDR3 coding sequence is TGTGCCATCAGTGAGTCGACGGGAGGGCCGGCCTACGAGCAGTACTTC. Encoded protein: CAISESTGGPAYEQYF.

The sample holds a few counts of this clone. The genes are TRBV7-3 and TRBJ2-1; TRBD1 agrees at 9 bases. The CDR3 is 15 residues long. Germline V gives CDR1 SGHTA, CDR2 FQGTGA. Germline trimming cut 6 bases from V and 0 bases from J; bases unmatched to any gene: 3. The CDR3 reads CASRPTGGSYNEQFF. The CDR3 DNA follows: TGTGCCAGCAGACCGACAGGGGGCTCCTACAATGAGCAGTTCTTC.

This clone was counted a few times. The rearrangement uses TRBV10-2 and TRBJ2-3, with D hard to call. Trimming left V 8 bases short and J 9 bases short, with 15 bases between. The CDR3 runs to 12 residues. Per the germline V gene, CDR1 is WSHSY and CDR2 is SAAADI. Written as DNA, the CDR3 is TGCGCCAGCGCCTCTTTTCGTGAGACGCAGTATTTT. Its translation: CASASFRETQYF.